This TCR beta chain originates from a study of cytomegalovirus exposure and HLA in healthy donors. Regarding the study as a whole: The authors confirmed in vitro that a few CMV-associated chains were specific for CMV antigens. TCR beta sequences numbering under 20,000 were associated with HLA alleles at 0.05 false discovery rate in a later analysis.

A multiplex PCR was run with 60 Vbeta primers and 13 Jbeta primers. As originally analysed: An analysis that came later counted approximately 76 million unique TCR beta chains, around 10 million shared. Clones were sequenced by immunoSEQ multiplex PCR, and TCRdb holds only the in-frame ones, with some missing. Clone size and the V and J calls come from that table; the DNA yielded D and trimming. The top ten clones hold approximately 2.3% of a sample with roughly 51,000 clones, around 85% of them seen once. Concerning this clone itself: As yet, its antigen is unknown.

This CDR3 has 16 amino acids. Germline V gene lookup returns CDR1 MGHRA and CDR2 YSYEKL. V gave up 5 bases and J gave up 1 base; unmatched junction bases: 4. Sequencing was carried out using PBMCs. The source is a boy aged 5 to 17 in good health and CMV-seropositive. V gene TRBV4-1 combines with J gene TRBJ2-2; TRBD2 aligns across 10 bases. The CDR3 nucleotides are TGCGCCAGCAGCTTGATAGCGGGGGGGAACACCGGGGAGCTGTTTTTT. It codes for CASSLIAGGNTGELFF.